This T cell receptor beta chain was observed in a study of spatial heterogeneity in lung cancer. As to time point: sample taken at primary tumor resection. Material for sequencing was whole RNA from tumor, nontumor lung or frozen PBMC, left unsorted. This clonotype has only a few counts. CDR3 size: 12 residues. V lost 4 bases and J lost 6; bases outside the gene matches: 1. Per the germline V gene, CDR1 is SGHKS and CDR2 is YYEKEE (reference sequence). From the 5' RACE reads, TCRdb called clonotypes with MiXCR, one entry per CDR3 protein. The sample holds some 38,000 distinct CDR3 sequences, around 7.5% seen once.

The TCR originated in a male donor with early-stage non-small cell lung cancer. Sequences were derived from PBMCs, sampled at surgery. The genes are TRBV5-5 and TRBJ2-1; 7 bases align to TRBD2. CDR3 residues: CASSRTSNEQFF. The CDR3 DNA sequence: TGTGCCAGCAGCCGGACTAGCAATGAGCAGTTCTTC. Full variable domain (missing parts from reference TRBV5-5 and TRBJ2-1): DAGVTQSPTHLIKTRGQQVTLRCSPISGHKSVSWYQQVLGQGPQFIFQYYEKEERGRGNFPDRFSARQFPNYSSELNVNALLLGDSALYLCASSRTSNEQFFGPGTRLTVL.